This TCR beta chain appears in the sequencing data of a study of blood T cell repertoires in COVID-19 (dated by TCRdb to 2020 to 2022). As for the study more broadly: Collaborator samples came from the United States, Italy and Spain and covered acute and convalescent phases of COVID-19. The samples were drawn from two sources: the first 160 participants of the ongoing ImmuneRACE study, and some 1,300 subjects contributed by 6 global collaborators. A de-identified subject ID, COVID-19 status, age in years and sex were almost always included in the sample metadata. The dataset comprised deeply sampled blood TCRbeta repertoires from subjects exposed to, actively infected with, or recovered from COVID-19. A freely available public database, intended as a resource for researchers studying the immune response to SARS-CoV-2, is where the repertoires were released. Where HLA class I and class II types were available, the types were taken from metadata supplied by the sample provider, not from assay-based typing. The prospective study material was composed of cDNA or gDNA derived from T cells, B-cell-depleted T cells, or PBMCs. Overall results and qualifications from the work: The amount of clinical and demographic metadata varied by source and participant and was provided uncurated.

In the germline V gene, CDR1 corresponds to SGHDT and CDR2 to YYEEEE. The CDR3 measures 17 amino acids from cysteine to phenylalanine. The sequence is cut down to CDR3 DNA, 51 bases in frame from base 1. This clone occurred a few times. Its antigen is not yet known. Mismatch with germline at one junction end may stem from a read error. The immunoSEQ Assay, a bias-controlled multiplex PCR, was used to amplify TCRbeta CDR3 regions from genomic DNA. The study's processing was this. Nucleated cell counts per sample were estimated from amplification of reference gene primers within the assay. To quantify the absolute abundance of each unique TCRbeta CDR3 rearrangement, sequence reads were collapsed and filtered. For each sample, productive Simpson clonality was calculated as the square root of Simpson's diversity index across productive rearrangements. In its TCRdb copy, this immuneACCESS table keeps in-frame sequences only and misses some clones. Where compared with another copy, unresolved V genes explain less than half of these, and the others have no known cause. V, J and clone size reflect that table, while D and trimming were determined from the DNA. The sample profile shows hundreds of thousands of clones; roughly 84% of them were found once. Of the sample, around 25% is held by the ten largest clones.

The collaborating institutions used their own protocols to collect whole blood in K2EDTA tubes. For TCRbeta analysis, collaborator samples were shipped as frozen whole blood, as isolated PBMCs, or as DNA extracted from either sample type. This chain is built from TRBV5-6 and TRBJ2-7; the D segment might be TRBD1 or TRBD2, since each matches 5 bases. This TCR was sampled from a man aged 35-49 years with acute or convalescent COVID-19. Material: peripheral blood. CDR3 region: CASRLGPMRVGLREQYF. The nucleotide sequence is TGTGCCAGCAGGTTGGGGCCTATGCGGGTGGGGTTAAGGGAGCAGTACTTC.